This entry lists 19 T cell receptor beta chains sequenced from one sample in a study of CD8+ T cells in alopecia areata. As the sequencing template, cDNA was produced by extracting RNA and reverse transcribing it. This table comes from immunoSEQ multiplex PCR, and its TCRdb copy is limited to in-frame clones, with some not included. The table lists roughly 140,000 clones, approximately 50% of them singletons. Sequences were derived from CD4+ T cells sorted from blood, sampled at week 0. The receptor set was obtained from a human donor with alopecia areata.

For this clone: The junction departs from germline at one end; a sequencing error may be responsible. The DNA for the CDR3 is TGTGCTAGCAGCTCGGGCAGGAGCTCCTACAATGAGCAGTTCTTC. Its protein product is CASSSGRSSYNEQFF. V is TRBV7-7 and J is TRBJ2-1, with D hard to call. There are 15 residues in the CDR3. Germline V gives CDR1 SSHAT, CDR2 FNYEAQ (reference sequence).

The chain combines TRBV27 with TRBJ2-7; a possible D gene is TRBD1 (6 bases). Germline lookup yields CDR1 MNHEY and CDR2 SMNVEV (reference sequence). This CDR3 is built from 11 residues. V lost 5 bases to trimming and J lost 7 bases, with 9 bases between them. The CDR3 DNA sequence: TGTGCCAGCAGTCAGGGGTTGGAGCAGTACTTC. It is translated as CASSQGLEQYF.

V is TRBV30 and J is TRBJ2-1; D not resolved. Deletions cut 0 bases from V and 6 bases from J, with 6 bases between. The CDR3 length is 12 residues. Germline lookup yields CDR1 GTSNPN and CDR2 SVGIG (reference sequence). The CDR3: CAWSVGPNEQFF. The CDR3, as DNA: TGTGCCTGGAGTGTGGGCCCCAATGAGCAGTTCTTC.

This clone showed up just a few times. This chain uses TRBV28 with TRBJ1-6; D might be TRBD1 (5 bases). Germline CDR1 reads MDHEN; CDR2 reads SYDVKM. Trimming took 7 bases from V and 7 from J, leaving 17 bases between them. There are 15 residues in the CDR3. The CDR3 DNA reads as TGTGCCAGCACGGGGGTTGGGATTCCAAATTCACCCCTCCACTTT. It yields the protein CASTGVGIPNSPLHF.

This clone came up a few times. The chain recombines TRBV6-5 with TRBJ2-7; D may be TRBD2 (6 bases). Germline V gene data show CDR1 as MNHEY and CDR2 as SVGAGI. The CDR3 has 16 residues. V gave up 2 bases and J gave up 5 bases, with 19 bases separating them. The CDR3 coding sequence is TGTGCCAGCAGTTACCTGGGGTGGAGGGGTTCGGACGAGCAGTACTTC. Protein product: CASSYLGWRGSDEQYF.

V and J are TRBV29-1 and TRBJ2-5; D may be TRBD1 (5 bases). The V end was cut by 1 base, the J end by 7 bases, with 16 bases between. CDR1 SQVTM and CDR2 ANQGSEA come from the germline V gene. CDR3 size: 14 residues. Written as DNA, the CDR3 is TGCAGCGTTGAAGCTGTGAAGGGGCCGCGGACCCAGTACTTC. As protein: CSVEAVKGPRTQYF.

The chain links TRBV7-9 to TRBJ1-1, with D possibly TRBD1 on 6 matching bases. V shed 4 bases and J shed 8 bases, with 17 bases lying between them. From germline, CDR1 is SEHNR and CDR2 FQNEAQ (reference sequence). There are 14 residues in the CDR3. In DNA, the CDR3 is TGTGCCAGCAGCTCAGCCCAGGGGCGGAGGGAAGCTTTCTTT. Protein product: CASSSAQGRREAFF.

This clone has just a few counts. This sequence joins TRBV7-2 and TRBJ2-5; TRBD1 aligns across 7 bases. Germline loops: CDR1 SGHTA, CDR2 FQGNSA. V was clipped by 1 base and J by 2 bases; unmatched bases: 10. CDR3 length: 17 residues. The CDR3 DNA sequence: TGTGCCAGCAGCTTAGTAGGGACAGTTACTTTACAAGAGACCCAGTACTTC. Protein: CASSLVGTVTLQETQYF.

Only one count was recorded for this clone. The chain is built from TRBV5-1 and TRBJ2-6, with D perhaps TRBD1 or TRBD2 (6 bases each). The CDR3 spans 16 residues. Germline-derived CDR1 and CDR2 are SGHRS and YFSETQ. V gave up 4 bases and J gave up 2 bases, with 13 bases separating them. CDR3 amino acids: CASSLPGAPGANVLTF. Here the CDR3 DNA reads TGCGCCAGCAGCCTGCCGGGGGCCCCTGGGGCCAACGTCCTGACTTTC.

The chain combines TRBV28 with TRBJ2-7; D is uncertain. The CDR3 is 13 residues long. CDR1 MDHEN and CDR2 SYDVKM come from the germline V gene. V lost 3 bases and J lost 1, with 7 bases in between. The CDR3 DNA is TGTGCCAGCAGTTTTGGTCCGTCCTACGAGCAGTACTTC. Encoded protein: CASSFGPSYEQYF.

The chain employs TRBV10-2 and TRBJ2-5, with TRBD2 matching 9 bases. Germline V gives CDR1 WSHSY, CDR2 SAAADI. Unmatched junction bases numbered 6, after V lost 3 bases and J lost 4 bases. The CDR3 contains 15 residues. This chain's CDR3 is CASSDLAGTGETQYF. The CDR3 DNA is TGCGCCAGCAGTGATCTAGCGGGAACGGGAGAGACCCAGTACTTC.

The J gene is TRBJ2-1, the V gene TRBV13; 15 bases are shared with TRBD2. Trimming removed 5 bases from V and 8 bases from J; junction bases left unmatched: 7. Germline CDR1 and CDR2: PRHDT and FYEKMQ (reference sequence). This CDR3 contains 16 residues. Written as DNA, the CDR3 is TGTGCCAGCAGCCCGGGACTAGCGGGAGGTTGGTATGAGCAGTTCTTC. Protein: CASSPGLAGGWYEQFF.

The J gene is TRBJ1-1, the V gene TRBV6-5; 8 bases are a match to TRBD1. Germline values: CDR1 MNHEY, CDR2 SVGAGI. The CDR3 is made up of 16 amino acids. The V gene end was trimmed by 2 bases and the J gene end by 6 bases; junction bases not matched to a gene: 11. CDR3 region: CASSYPTGAMTAEAFF. The CDR3 DNA reads as TGTGCCAGCAGTTACCCGACAGGGGCCATGACCGCTGAAGCTTTCTTT.

This chain links TRBV15 with TRBJ2-2, with a tentative D call TRBD1 (6 bases). Germline loops: CDR1 LNHNV, CDR2 YYDKDF (reference sequence). Trimming removed 4 bases at V and 6 bases at J, with 21 bases between. There are 17 residues in the CDR3. CDR3: CATSKLGQGIGAGELFF. The CDR3 region has the DNA TGTGCCACCAGCAAACTTGGGCAGGGGATCGGTGCCGGGGAGCTGTTTTTT.

The chain carries TRBV9 and TRBJ2-5, with D perhaps matching TRBD1 (6 bases). Germline V lookup: CDR1 SGDLS, CDR2 YYNGEE. Trimming removed 3 bases at V and 2 bases at J, with 23 bases between. The CDR3 spans 18 residues. The CDR3 nucleotides read TGTGCCAGCAGCGAACAGGACAGAGGACGGGGAAGGCAAGAGACCCAGTACTTC. Translation: CASSEQDRGRGRQETQYF.

The chain links TRBV29-1 to TRBJ1-2; 7 positions match TRBD1. The J segment lost 8 bases and the V segment lost 2 bases, leaving 17 bases of the junction unmatched. This CDR3 comprises 16 residues. Per the germline V gene, CDR1 is SQVTM and CDR2 is ANQGSEA. The CDR3 nucleotides read TGCAGCGTTGAAAGTGGGGCAGGGGGGCTAGTTAAGGGCTACACCTTC. This encodes CSVESGAGGLVKGYTF.

This chain connects TRBV7-8 to TRBJ1-1; D gene unclear. This CDR3 comprises 13 residues. Germline lookup yields CDR1 SGHVS and CDR2 FQNEAQ. Trimming took off 5 bases at V and 2 bases at J, with 9 bases between the two ends. In DNA form, the CDR3 reads TGTGCCAGCAGCCGTACAGTTAACACTGAAGCTTTCTTT. As protein: CASSRTVNTEAFF. Full variable domain (missing parts from reference TRBV7-8 and TRBJ1-1): GAGVSQSPRYKVAKRGQDVALRCDPISGHVSLFWYQQALGQGPEFLTYFQNEAQLDKSGLPSDRFFAERPEGSVSTLKIQRTQQEDSAVYLCASSRTVNTEAFFGQGTRLTVV.

The chain uses TRBV29-1 and TRBJ2-5; D is unclear. The CDR3 has 11 amino acids. Germline assignment: CDR1 SQVTM and CDR2 ANQGSEA. V was pared by 8 bases and J by 1 base, with 8 bases between. This CDR3 reads CSLQVQETQYF. For the CDR3, the DNA is TGCAGCCTCCAGGTCCAAGAGACCCAGTACTTC.

This sequence joins TRBV28 and TRBJ1-5, with D perhaps TRBD1 (5 bases). Germline CDR1 MDHEN, CDR2 SYDVKM. The CDR3 totals 15 residues. V was shortened by 7 bases and J by 4 bases, with 17 bases between the two germline ends. CDR3 in DNA: TGTGCCAGCATCGCTGAGGGGCGAGGAAATCAGCCCCAGCATTTT. Amino acids: CASIAEGRGNQPQHF. Full variable domain (remainder filled in from reference TRBV28 and TRBJ1-5): DVKVTQSSRYLVKRTGEKVFLECVQDMDHENMFWYRQDPGLGLRLIYFSYDVKMKEKGDIPEGYSVSREKKERFSLILESASTNQTSMYLCASIAEGRGNQPQHFGDGTRLSIL.